This T cell receptor (beta chain) was sequenced during a study of shared clonotypes between healthy human individuals. Sequenced by immunoSEQ multiplex PCR; TCRdb stores in-frame clones only, minus some. Here the sample spans some 550,000 clones, roughly 97% being singletons. The origin of this receptor is a woman aged 25-40 years in good health. The sample was naive CD4+ T cells sorted from blood. Documented subset: CD45RA+ positively selected.

The CDR3 sequence: CASSSDRPMSYTF. In nucleotides, the CDR3 is TGTGCCAGCAGTTCGGACAGGCCGATGAGCTACACCTTC. This chain uses TRBV6-5 with TRBJ1-2, with 7 bases lining up with TRBD1. The CDR3 is 13 residues long. Germline values: CDR1 MNHEY, CDR2 SVGAGI. Trimming removed 4 bases from V and 9 bases from J; junction bases left unmatched: 8.